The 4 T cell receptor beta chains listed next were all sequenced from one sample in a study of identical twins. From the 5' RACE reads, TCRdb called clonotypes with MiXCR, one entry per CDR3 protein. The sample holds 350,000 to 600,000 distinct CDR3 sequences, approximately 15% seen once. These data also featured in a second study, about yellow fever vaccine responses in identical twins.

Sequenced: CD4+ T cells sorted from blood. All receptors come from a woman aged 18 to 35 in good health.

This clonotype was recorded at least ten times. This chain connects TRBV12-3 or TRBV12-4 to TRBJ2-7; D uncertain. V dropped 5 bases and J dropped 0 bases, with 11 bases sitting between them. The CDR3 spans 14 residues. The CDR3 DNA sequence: TGTGCCAGCAGTGCAAGCTCGCCCTCCTACGAGCAGTACTTC. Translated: CASSASSPSYEQYF.

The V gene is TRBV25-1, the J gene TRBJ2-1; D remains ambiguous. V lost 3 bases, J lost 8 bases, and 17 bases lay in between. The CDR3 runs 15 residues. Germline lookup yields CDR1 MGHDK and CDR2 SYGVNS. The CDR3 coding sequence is TGTGCCAGCAGTGATTTTACAACCGGACGGGATGAGCAGTTCTTC. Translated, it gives CASSDFTTGRDEQFF.

The CDR3 loop reads CASSSPESVKNIQYF. As DNA, the CDR3 is TGTGCCAGCAGTTCCCCCGAGTCCGTCAAAAACATTCAGTACTTC. The genes are TRBV28 and TRBJ2-4; D is undetermined. Germline CDR1 MDHEN, CDR2 SYDVKM. Trimming cost V 4 bases and J 3 bases, with 13 bases left between them. The CDR3 contains 15 residues.

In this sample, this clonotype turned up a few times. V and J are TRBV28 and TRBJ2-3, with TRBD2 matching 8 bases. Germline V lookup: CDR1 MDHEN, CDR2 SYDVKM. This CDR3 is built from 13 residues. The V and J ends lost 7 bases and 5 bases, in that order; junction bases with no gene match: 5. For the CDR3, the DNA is TGTGCCAGCACACTAGCGGCTGGAGATACGCAGTATTTT. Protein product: CASTLAAGDTQYF. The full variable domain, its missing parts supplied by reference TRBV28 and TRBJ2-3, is DVKVTQSSRYLVKRTGEKVFLECVQDMDHENMFWYRQDPGLGLRLIYFSYDVKMKEKGDIPEGYSVSREKKERFSLILESASTNQTSMYLCASTLAAGDTQYFGPGTRLTVL.